These 8 T cell receptor beta chains came from one sample sequenced in a study of blood T cell repertoires in COVID-19 (TCRdb year 2020). The library came from the immunoSEQ multiplex PCR assay. TCRdb's version of the immuneACCESS table is confined to in-frame rearrangements and falls short of the full clone set. An unresolved V gene accounts for under half of the shortfall where checked; the remainder is of unknown origin. The sample yields about 170,000 clones; about nine tenths were counted once. The top ten clones comprise 4.8% of the sample. Specimen: peripheral blood. The receptors derive from a man aged 25-45 years with COVID-19, enrolled during active disease.

The chain couples TRBV5-1 to TRBJ2-7; 10 bases map to TRBD2. Germline V gene sequence: CDR1 SGHRS, CDR2 YFSETQ. The CDR3 has 17 amino acids. V was pared by 2 bases and J by 3 bases, with 11 bases of the junction left unmatched. DNA for the CDR3: TGCGCCAGCAGCTTTTCAGGTGCGGCTAGCGGGAGCTACGAGCAGTACTTC. It is translated as CASSFSGAASGSYEQYF. Together with reference TRBV5-1 and TRBJ2-7, the CDR3 gives the full variable domain: KAGVTQTPRYLIKTRGQQVTLSCSPISGHRSVSWYQQTPGQGLQFLFEYFSETQRNKGNFPGRFSGRQFSNSRSEMNVSTLELGDSALYLCASSFSGAASGSYEQYFGPGTRLTVT.

This clone was recorded a few times. Written as DNA, the CDR3 is TGTGCCTGGAGTCGGGGGGGAGGGCCCTACAATGAGCAGTTCTTC. Its protein is CAWSRGGGPYNEQFF. The chain recombines TRBV30 with TRBJ2-1; 8 bases align to TRBD2. V was pared by 2 bases and J by 2 bases, with 5 bases of the junction left unmatched. This CDR3 region has 15 residues. Germline CDR1 and CDR2: GTSNPN and SVGIG (reference sequence).

This rearrangement joins TRBV27 to TRBJ1-4; a possible D gene is TRBD1 (6 bases). The CDR3 has 16 amino acids. CDR1 MNHEY and CDR2 SMNVEV come from the germline V gene (reference sequence). V was cut by 5 bases and J by 4 bases, with 17 bases left in between. The CDR3 sequence: CASSKTGNPFNEKLFF. CDR3 coding DNA: TGTGCCAGCAGTAAAACAGGGAACCCGTTTAATGAAAAACTGTTTTTT.

V is TRBV3-1 (or the pseudogene TRBV3-2) and J is TRBJ2-7; D is undetermined. Trimming removed 8 bases from V and 0 bases from J, with 8 bases in between. Looked up from germline, CDR1 is LGHDT and CDR2 is YNNKEL (reference sequence). This CDR3 spans 12 amino acids. The CDR3 sequence: CASEADSYEQYF. The CDR3, as DNA: TGTGCCAGCGAAGCCGACTCCTACGAGCAGTACTTC.

This rearrangement joins TRBV4-3 to TRBJ2-7, with D perhaps matching TRBD2 (6 bases). CDR3 length: 15 amino acids. The germline V and J ends were trimmed by 0 bases and 4 bases, with 13 bases remaining between them. The germline CDR1 and CDR2 sequences are LGHNA and YSLEER. CDR3 protein: CASSQDQWRAYEQYF. As DNA, the CDR3 is TGCGCCAGCAGCCAAGATCAATGGAGGGCTTACGAGCAGTACTTC.

The rearrangement joins TRBV7-3 to TRBJ2-5; the match to TRBD2 covers 11 bases. The J segment lost 2 bases and the V segment lost 2 bases, leaving 1 base of the junction unmatched. CDR3 length: 15 amino acids. CDR1 SGHTA and CDR2 FQGTGA come from the germline V gene. In DNA, the CDR3 is TGTGCCAGCAGCTTACTAGCGGGGGGTCAAGAGACCCAGTACTTC. Translated, it gives CASSLLAGGQETQYF.

V and J are TRBV14 and TRBJ2-1; 9 nucleotides match TRBD1. The CDR3 runs 15 residues. Per the germline V gene, CDR1 is SGHDN and CDR2 is FVKESK. The ends lost 7 bases at V and 5 bases at J; junction bases unmatched: 9. CDR3 sequence: CASKRGGTGNNEQFF. CDR3 DNA sequence: TGTGCCAGCAAGAGGGGGGGGACAGGGAACAATGAGCAGTTCTTC. Based on the CDR3 plus reference TRBV14 and TRBJ2-1, the full variable domain is EAGVTQFPSHSVIEKGQTVTLRCDPISGHDNLYWYRRVMGKEIKFLLHFVKESKQDESGMPNNRFLAERTGGTYSTLKVQPAELEDSGVYFCASKRGGTGNNEQFFGPGTRLTVL.

V and J are TRBV9 and TRBJ2-1; 11 bases align to TRBD2. This CDR3 is built from 15 residues. The junction had 4 bases not matched to a gene; V was cut back by 4 bases and J by 4 bases. Germline lookup yields CDR1 SGDLS and CDR2 YYNGEE. CDR3 sequence reads: CASSSTSGSYNEQFF. In DNA form, the CDR3 reads TGTGCCAGCAGCTCTACTAGCGGGAGTTACAATGAGCAGTTCTTC.